This T cell receptor (beta chain) was captured in a study of blood T cell repertoires in COVID-19. For the study at large: The United States, Italy and Spain provided the acute and convalescent COVID-19 samples. From T cells, B-cell-depleted T cells, or PBMCs came the material, which was cDNA or gDNA.

Original analysis: By means of reference gene primer amplification, nucleated cell counts were estimated. Profiling relied on immunoSEQ multiplex PCR, and the TCRdb table lists in-frame clones only, not all of them. For V, J and clone size, that table is used; D and trimming come from the DNA. Of tens of thousands of clones listed, roughly 87% were seen once; the top ten hold approximately 7.3%. Germline CDR1 and CDR2: SGHTA and FQGNSA. This CDR3 is 17 amino acids long. J was trimmed by 6 bases and V by 5 bases; bases with no gene match: 13. This sequence originates from a man between 65 and 85 years old with acute or convalescent COVID-19. V gene TRBV7-2 combines with J gene TRBJ2-3; 11 bases are a match to TRBD2. The specimen sequenced was peripheral blood. Here the CDR3 DNA reads TGTGCCAGCAGCCAACGCTCGGGACTAGCGGCAGCCGATACGCAGTATTTT. Protein product: CASSQRSGLAAADTQYF.